This T cell receptor (beta chain) was found in a study of cytomegalovirus exposure and HLA in healthy donors. Germline lookup yields CDR1 MNHEY and CDR2 SMNVEV (reference sequence). Trimming took off 0 bases at V and 10 bases at J, with 10 bases between the two ends. The length of the CDR3 is 14 residues. The method was immunoSEQ multiplex PCR; TCRdb's version includes in-frame clones alone and lacks a portion of them. The repertoire holds about 140,000 clones, with approximately 86% as singletons. The receptor comes from a young woman in good health and CMV-seropositive. The chain carries TRBV27 and TRBJ1-6, with D uncertain. Source material: PBMCs. For the CDR3, the DNA is TGTGCCAGCAGTTTATCCGGGGTGGGATCACCCCTCCACTTT. This sequence encodes CASSLSGVGSPLHF.